The 10 T cell receptor beta chains in this list originate from one sample, sequenced in a study of identical twins. TCRdb redid the calling of the 5' RACE reads with MiXCR, one entry per CDR3 protein. The sample holds 1.5 million to 2 million distinct CDR3 sequences, around 29% seen once. The sequencing input was cord blood. These receptors were obtained from a newborn girl in good health.

Turning to this clonotype: It may be a read error: a sequence one base away is much more abundant. The rearrangement joins TRBV12-3 or TRBV12-4 to TRBJ2-7; perhaps D is TRBD1 or TRBD2 (5 bases each). The CDR3 has 13 amino acids. CDR3 residues: CASRAGASYEQSF. CDR3 DNA sequence: TGTGCCAGCAGGGCCGGGGCTTCCTACGAGCAGTCCTTC.

This clonotype was detected only a few times. The chain links TRBV12-3 or TRBV12-4 to TRBJ1-5, with 7 bases fitting TRBD1. The length of the CDR3 is 17 residues. V gave up 4 bases and J gave up 1 base; unmatched junction bases: 10. The CDR3 nucleotides read TGTGCCAGCAGTTCCCAGACAGGGCAAAGAAGCAATCAGCCCCAGCATTTT. Amino acids: CASSSQTGQRSNQPQHF.

This clonotype was detected once. The chain combines TRBV7-2 with TRBJ2-3; D might be TRBD2 (6 bases). With 1 base removed from V and 6 bases from J, the gap between germline ends came to 23 bases. Germline CDR1 is SGHTA and CDR2 is FQGNSA. This CDR3 contains 18 residues. CDR3 loop: CASSLGPFGGAARDTQYF. The CDR3 coding sequence is TGTGCCAGCAGCTTAGGGCCTTTCGGGGGAGCAGCAAGGGATACGCAGTATTTT.

This clonotype was picked up a small number of times. CDR3 in DNA: TGTGCCAGCAGCCAAGTTCTGGCTAGCGGAACCCCCGGGGAGCTGTTTTTT. Translating it yields CASSQVLASGTPGELFF. The genes are TRBV3-1 and TRBJ2-2; 7 positions match TRBD2. The CDR3 is made up of 17 amino acids. The V gene's germline CDR1 is LGHDT and CDR2 YNNKEL (reference sequence). V lost 1 base, J lost 6 bases, and 11 bases stayed unmatched.

The chain carries TRBV6-1 and TRBJ2-6; weak D call: TRBD1 (5 bases). There are 17 residues in the CDR3. CDR1 and CDR2 (germline): MNHNS, SASEGT. The V and J ends lost 2 bases and 1 base respectively, with 12 bases between them. DNA for the CDR3: TGTGCCAGCAGTGAACTCCCCTGGACATCTGGGGCCAACGTCCTGACTTTC. This encodes CASSELPWTSGANVLTF.

This clonotype was seen more than once but under ten times. V and J are TRBV29-1 and TRBJ1-1; possibly TRBD1 for D (5 bases). The germline CDR1 and CDR2 sequences are SQVTM and ANQGSEA. The CDR3 consists of 12 residues. CDR3 bases: TGCACCGGGGGACGGGTGAACACTGAAGCTTTCTTT. Residues: CTGGRVNTEAFF.

The CDR3 sequence: CASSLSGRGSETQYF. The CDR3 DNA follows: TGTGCCAGCAGTTTATCGGGTCGTGGGTCGGAGACCCAGTACTTC. The rearrangement joins TRBV27 to TRBJ2-5; D unresolved. The V end was cut by 0 bases, the J end by 5 bases, with 13 bases between. CDR1 is MNHEY, CDR2 SMNVEV, per germline (reference sequence). The CDR3 extends over 15 amino acids.

The chain uses TRBV5-1 and TRBJ2-1; 13 bases agree with TRBD2. Germline V gene sequence: CDR1 SGHRS, CDR2 YFSETQ. With V trimmed by 5 bases and J by 6 bases, 8 bases remained unmatched. The CDR3 covers 16 residues. CDR3 nucleotides: TGCGCCAGCAGTTTTGGACTAGCGGGAGTATGCAATGAGCAGTTCTTC. Protein product: CASSFGLAGVCNEQFF.

The table lists this clonotype with a few counts. The chain joins TRBV2 to TRBJ2-1; D gene unclear. Looked up from germline, CDR1 is SNHLY and CDR2 is FYNNEI. V shed 11 bases and J shed 1 base, with 9 bases lying between them. The CDR3 length is 12 residues. The CDR3: CAGNRSYNEQFF. The CDR3 region has the DNA TGTGCCGGGAACCGGTCCTACAATGAGCAGTTCTTC.

This clonotype was observed a handful of times. This chain uses TRBV20-1 with TRBJ2-3; 7 bases map to TRBD2. Looked up from germline, CDR1 is DFQATT and CDR2 is SNEGSKA (reference sequence). V lost 1 base and J lost 2; bases outside the gene matches: 6. The CDR3 extends over 15 amino acids. The CDR3 nucleotides are TGCAGTGCTAGAGGACTAGCTGATCCCACAGATACGCAGTATTTT. This encodes CSARGLADPTDTQYF.